The clone carrying this TCR beta chain was picked up many times. These data belong to a study of breast tumors, draining lymph nodes, adjacent tissues. CDR1 and CDR2 from the germline V gene are DFQATT and SNEGSKA (reference sequence). This CDR3 spans 13 amino acids. Samples came from axillary lymph nodes draining the breast cancer. From the multiplex PCR reads, TCRdb called clonotypes with MiXCR, one entry per CDR3 protein. The sample gives roughly 100,000 distinct CDR3 sequences, about 29% of which show up once; around 6% is in the top ten. The source is a female donor with breast cancer. Some clones in this sample may be carry-over from other donors' samples. The V and J genes are TRBV20-1 and TRBJ2-1, with TRBD2 matching over 9 bases. The material sequenced was axillary lymph node tissue. In nucleotides, the CDR3 is TGCTCTCTAGGGGTAGCGGGGGTCGATGAGCAGTTCTTC. It encodes CSLGVAGVDEQFF.